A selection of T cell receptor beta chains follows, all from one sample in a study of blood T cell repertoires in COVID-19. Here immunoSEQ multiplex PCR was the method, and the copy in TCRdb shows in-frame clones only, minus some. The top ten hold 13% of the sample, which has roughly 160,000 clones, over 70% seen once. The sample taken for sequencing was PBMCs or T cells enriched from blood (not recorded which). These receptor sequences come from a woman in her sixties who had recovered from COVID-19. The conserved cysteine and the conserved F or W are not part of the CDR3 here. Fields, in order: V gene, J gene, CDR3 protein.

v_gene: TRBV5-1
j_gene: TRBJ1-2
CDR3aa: ASSPTGGNYGYT

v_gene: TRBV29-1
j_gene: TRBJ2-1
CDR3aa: SVISGIAVNNEQF

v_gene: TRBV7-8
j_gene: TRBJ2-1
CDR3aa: ASSPRAEQF

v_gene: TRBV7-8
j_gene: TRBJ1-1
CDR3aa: ASSLDRGEAF

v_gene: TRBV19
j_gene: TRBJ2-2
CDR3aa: ASTPGPGSGELF

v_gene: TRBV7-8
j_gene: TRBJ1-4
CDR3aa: ASSSTTGRTNEKLF

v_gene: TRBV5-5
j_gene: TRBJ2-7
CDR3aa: ASSIPGTGGLEQY

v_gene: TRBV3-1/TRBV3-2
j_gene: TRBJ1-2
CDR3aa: ASSQAQGHYGYT

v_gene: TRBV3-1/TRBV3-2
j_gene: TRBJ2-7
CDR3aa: ASSQTPGTTHLYEQY

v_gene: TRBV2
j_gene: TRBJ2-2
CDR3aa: ASSSSGGDTGELF

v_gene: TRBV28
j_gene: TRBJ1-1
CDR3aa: ASSEGTANTEAF

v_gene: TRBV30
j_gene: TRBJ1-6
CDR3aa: AWRSGVAGSPLH

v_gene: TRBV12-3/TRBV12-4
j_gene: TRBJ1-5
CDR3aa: ASTQDRNQPQH

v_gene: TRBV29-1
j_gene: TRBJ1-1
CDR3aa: SVVGGGWTEAF

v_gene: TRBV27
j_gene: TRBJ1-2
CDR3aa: ASRRTGDYGYT

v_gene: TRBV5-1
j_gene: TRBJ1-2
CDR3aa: ASSKVPGTGVDYGYT

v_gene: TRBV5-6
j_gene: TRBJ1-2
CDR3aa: ASSTRTGEYGYT

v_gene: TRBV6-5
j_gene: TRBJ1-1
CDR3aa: ASSWGRGNTEAF

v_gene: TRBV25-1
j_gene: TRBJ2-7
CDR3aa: ATRQGHLQWCSYEQY

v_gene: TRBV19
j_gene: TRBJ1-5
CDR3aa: ASSIQMTENQPQH

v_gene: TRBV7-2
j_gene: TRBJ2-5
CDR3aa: ASSLGGTSGAQY

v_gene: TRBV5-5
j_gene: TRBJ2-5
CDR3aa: ASSLDSRGETQY

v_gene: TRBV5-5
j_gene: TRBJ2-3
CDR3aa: ASSLPLRQGSSGTQY

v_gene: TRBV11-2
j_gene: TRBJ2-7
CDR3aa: ASSLDPTYSYEQY

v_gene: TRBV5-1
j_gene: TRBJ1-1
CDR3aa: ASSWADNTEAF

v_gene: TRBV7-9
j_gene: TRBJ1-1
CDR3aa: ASSLVAVGAF

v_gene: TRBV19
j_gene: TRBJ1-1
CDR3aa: ASGGTGNTEAF

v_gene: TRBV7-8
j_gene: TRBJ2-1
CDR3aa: ASSPGQGSHEQF

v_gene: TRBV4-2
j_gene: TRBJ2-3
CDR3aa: ASSQELSGGILDTQY